This passage covers 12 T cell receptor beta chains from one sample sequenced in a study of OX40 agonist ivuxolimab in advanced cancers. The library was prepared using the immunoSEQ multiplex PCR assay. The table comes from immuneACCESS by way of TCRdb, which keeps in-frame sequences with V and J called. Part of the clones is missing from these tables; in studies checked, under half for an unresolved V gene and the rest for unknown reasons. The sample table shows around 50,000 clones, and about 85% are seen once. Roughly 21% of the sample rests with the top ten. Source: CD4+ or CD8+ T cells sorted from blood, taken in a trial of the OX40 agonist ivuxolimab. These receptors originate from an adult with an advanced solid tumor such as melanoma, head and neck, liver or kidney cancer.

J is TRBJ2-3 and V is TRBV27; TRBD1 aligns across 8 bases. The trim removed 7 bases at V and 4 bases at J, leaving 7 bases unmatched. The CDR3 is 14 amino acids. Germline-derived CDR1 and CDR2 are MNHEY and SMNVEV (reference sequence). The CDR3 DNA sequence: TGTGCCAGCAAGGGGACAGGTACTCCAGATACGCAGTATTTT. Amino acid sequence: CASKGTGTPDTQYF.

The chain employs TRBV7-9 and TRBJ1-3, with a weak D call TRBD1 (6 bases). V lost 5 bases and J lost 4, with 15 bases in between. Germline V gives CDR1 SEHNR, CDR2 FQNEAQ (reference sequence). The CDR3 extends over 15 amino acids. CDR3 protein: CASSPHEGGGNTIYF. CDR3 coding DNA: TGTGCCAGCAGCCCCCACGAGGGGGGAGGAAACACCATATATTTT. The entire variable domain, with the rest obtained from reference TRBV7-9 and TRBJ1-3, is as follows: DTGVSQNPRHKITKRGQNVTFRCDPISEHNRLYWYRQTLGQGPEFLTYFQNEAQLEKSRLLSDRFSAERPKGSFSTLEIQRTEQGDSAMYLCASSPHEGGGNTIYFGEGSWLTVV.

The genes are TRBV28 and TRBJ1-2, with D possibly matching TRBD1 (5 bases). Germline CDR1 is MDHEN and CDR2 is SYDVKM. V dropped 7 bases and J dropped 4 bases, with 19 bases sitting between them. CDR3 length: 15 residues. CDR3 sequence reads: CASITQGDGVYGYTF. The CDR3 DNA reads TGTGCCAGCATCACCCAAGGGGATGGCGTCTATGGCTACACCTTC.

The rearrangement links TRBV5-1 to TRBJ2-7; weak D call: TRBD1 (6 bases). Trimming pared 8 bases from V and 0 bases from J, leaving 12 bases between. This CDR3 is 13 amino acids long. CDR1 SGHRS and CDR2 YFSETQ come from the germline V gene. The CDR3 DNA follows: TGCGCCAGGGGGGCTTATAGCTCCTACGAGCAGTACGTC. This codes for CARGAYSSYEQYV.

CDR3 sequence reads: CASSPPGRGARTGELFF. CDR3 coding DNA: TGTGCCAGCAGCCCCCCTGGGAGGGGGGCCAGAACCGGGGAGCTGTTTTTT. This chain links TRBV7-9 with TRBJ2-2, with D possibly TRBD2 on 7 matching bases. The germline V gene encodes CDR1 SEHNR and CDR2 FQNEAQ (reference sequence). CDR3 size: 17 residues. Trimming removed 5 bases from V and 5 bases from J, with 21 bases in between.

This rearrangement joins TRBV7-2 to TRBJ2-7, with 8 bases aligning to TRBD1. Looked up from germline, CDR1 is SGHTA and CDR2 is FQGNSA. This CDR3 comprises 14 residues. The J segment lost 5 bases and the V segment lost 5 bases, leaving 8 bases of the junction unmatched. Written as DNA, the CDR3 is TGTGCCAGCAGCCCACCGGACAGGGTCAACGAGCAGTACTTC. It is translated as CASSPPDRVNEQYF.

V usage is TRBV11-2 and J usage is TRBJ2-1, with 8 nucleotides matching TRBD1. V lost 3 bases, J lost 3 bases, and 7 bases stayed unmatched. Looked up from germline, CDR1 is SGHAT and CDR2 is FQNNGV. This CDR3 spans 16 amino acids. The CDR3 protein is CASSFTGTGYYNEQFF. CDR3 in DNA: TGTGCCAGCAGCTTCACCGGGACAGGTTACTACAATGAGCAGTTCTTC.

This chain joins TRBV9 and TRBJ2-3; D remains unclear. This CDR3 comprises 16 residues. Germline V gene sequence: CDR1 SGDLS, CDR2 YYNGEE. V gave up 0 bases and J gave up 0 bases, with 11 bases separating them. CDR3 amino acids: CASSVVGDTSTDTQYF. CDR3 in DNA: TGTGCCAGCAGCGTAGTTGGGGATACTAGCACAGATACGCAGTATTTT.

The chain joins TRBV9 to TRBJ2-3; tentative D call: TRBD1 (7 bases). Germline-derived CDR1 and CDR2 are SGDLS and YYNGEE. The CDR3 totals 15 residues. V shed 2 bases and J shed 2 bases, with 12 bases lying between them. The CDR3 DNA reads TGTGCCAGCAGCGTCGGAGGGGGCAACACAGATACGCAGTATTTT. Residues: CASSVGGGNTDTQYF.

V usage is TRBV28 and J usage is TRBJ2-1; TRBD1 matches at 9 bases. The trim removed 3 bases at V and 8 bases at J, leaving 17 bases unmatched. The germline CDR1 and CDR2 sequences are MDHEN and SYDVKM. The length of the CDR3 is 18 residues. Here the CDR3 DNA reads TGTGCCAGCAGTTTCCTTGGGACAGGGAGTTTCCCGGGTGATGAGCAGTTCTTC. It specifies CASSFLGTGSFPGDEQFF.

This clone showed up just once. The chain carries TRBV6-6 and TRBJ1-1; TRBD1 aligns across 9 bases. J was trimmed by 3 bases and V by 2 bases; bases with no gene match: 7. Looked up from germline, CDR1 is MNHNY and CDR2 is SVGAGI (reference sequence). The CDR3 loop spans 16 amino acids. The CDR3 coding sequence is TGTGCCAGCAGTTACGACCTCGGGGACAGGGACACTGAAGCTTTCTTT. Its protein product is CASSYDLGDRDTEAFF.

The chain couples TRBV7-6 to TRBJ2-1; D call uncertain. The CDR3 consists of 12 residues. The germline V gene has CDR1 SGHVS and CDR2 FNYEAQ. Trimming left V 5 bases short and J 7 bases short, with 9 bases between. The CDR3 coding sequence is TGTGCCAGCAGCCTTAGTGGGAATGAGCAGTTCTTC. This gives the protein CASSLSGNEQFF.